This T cell receptor (beta chain) appears in the sequencing data of a study of blood T cell repertoires in COVID-19 (dated by TCRdb to 2018 to 2020). For the study in its entirety: Collaborator samples came from the United States, Italy and Spain and covered acute and convalescent phases of COVID-19. The prospective study material was composed of cDNA or gDNA derived from T cells, B-cell-depleted T cells, or PBMCs. Deeply sampled blood TCRbeta repertoires from subjects exposed to, actively infected with, or recovered from COVID-19 were included in the dataset. The repertoires were released in a freely available public database intended as a resource for research on the immune response to SARS-CoV-2. The samples were drawn from two sources: the first 160 participants of the ongoing ImmuneRACE study, and 1,200 or so subjects contributed by 6 global collaborators. A de-identified subject ID, COVID-19 status, age in years and sex were almost always included in the sample metadata. Where available, HLA class I and class II types were taken from metadata supplied by the sample provider and were not determined by assay-based typing.

One collaborating source in Seattle enrolled patients during active infection and followed them longitudinally through the course of disease. Each collaborating institution followed its own protocols to collect whole blood in K2EDTA tubes. For TCRbeta analysis, collaborators shipped samples as frozen whole blood, isolated PBMCs, or DNA extracted from either of those sample types. Points the paper makes about the study in general: How much clinical and demographic metadata was included differed by source and by participant, and the metadata was provided uncurated.

TCRbeta CDR3 regions were amplified from genomic DNA by means of the immunoSEQ Assay, a bias-controlled multiplex PCR. The authors' pipeline ran thus. The number of nucleated cells in each sample was estimated from the amplification of reference gene primers within the assay. Sequence reads were collapsed and filtered to measure the absolute abundance of every unique TCRbeta CDR3 rearrangement. Productive Simpson clonality was computed per sample as the square root of Simpson's diversity index over productive rearrangements. Sourced from immuneACCESS, this table was stored by TCRdb with only in-frame sequences that have V and J called. A share of the clones is absent; for the studies checked, an unresolved V gene accounts for under half, and the remainder has no known explanation. V and J calls and clone size follow that table, whereas D and trimming were derived from the DNA. The sample includes 55,000 to 70,000 clones, with about 90% observed a single time. The ten largest clones represent roughly 3.1% of the sample.

CDR1 and CDR2, per the germline V gene (reference sequence), are MNHNY and SVGAGI. Including cysteine and phenylalanine, the CDR3 has 14 amino acids. CDR3 DNA is the only sequence kept; it has 42 bases, read in frame from the first base. V is cut by 5 bases and J by 1 base, and the space between the germline ends is 9 bases. In the case of this clone: The target of this receptor is not known. Per-base qualities were not stored, and no clone one base away is much larger.

Sequencing was carried out using peripheral blood. The sequence joins TRBV6-6 to TRBJ1-5; TRBD1 might be the D gene, on 6 matching bases. This TCR was recovered from a woman between 45 and 65 years old with COVID-19, enrolled during active disease. In nucleotide form, the sequence is TGTGCCAGCAGTCACACAGGGAGCAATCAGCCCCAGCATTTT. Its translation reads: CASSHTGSNQPQHF.